These 16 T cell receptor beta chains came from one sample sequenced in a study of blood T cell repertoires in COVID-19. Profiled with immunoSEQ multiplex PCR; TCRdb holds only in-frame clones, not every one. The sample gives some 89,000 clones, roughly nine tenths of which show up once; approximately 2.2% is in the top ten. The sequenced sample was peripheral blood. The receptors come from a man between 45 and 60 years old with acute or convalescent COVID-19.

The genes are TRBV4-1 and TRBJ2-5; D possibly corresponds to TRBD2 (6 bases). Germline CDR1 is MGHRA and CDR2 is YSYEKL. V lost 4 bases, J lost 5 bases, and 17 bases lay in between. CDR3 length: 15 residues. DNA of the CDR3: TGCGCCAGCAGCCCCTGGGGCGGGGAATGGGAGACCCAGTACTTC. This encodes CASSPWGGEWETQYF.

This chain uses TRBV5-1 with TRBJ2-7, with 9 bases fitting TRBD1. The ends lost 3 bases at V and 5 bases at J; junction bases unmatched: 6. Germline V lookup: CDR1 SGHRS, CDR2 YFSETQ. The CDR3 consists of 14 residues. In DNA form, the CDR3 reads TGCGCCAGCAGCTGGACAGGGGCGTCGGACGAGCAGTACTTC. It encodes CASSWTGASDEQYF.

The chain joins TRBV7-9 to TRBJ1-2; D is uncertain. From germline, CDR1 is SEHNR and CDR2 FQNEAQ (reference sequence). Trimming took off 5 bases at V and 4 bases at J, with 14 bases between the two ends. CDR3 length equals 14 residues. CDR3 residues: CASSDGRTTYGYTF. CDR3 nucleotides: TGTGCCAGCAGCGACGGCAGGACTACCTATGGCTACACCTTC.

The V call is TRBV28, the J call TRBJ2-3; a possible D gene is TRBD1 (5 bases). CDR1 is MDHEN and CDR2 is SYDVKM in the germline V gene. This CDR3 comprises 17 residues. Trimming took off 5 bases at V and 0 bases at J, with 18 bases between the two ends. The CDR3 DNA reads TGTGCCAGCAGTCAGAATCCGCACAGGCCTAGCACAGATACGCAGTATTTT. This codes for CASSQNPHRPSTDTQYF.

The CDR3 coding sequence is TGTGCCAGCAGTCCCGGGGGGGTAGGGAATGAGCAGTTCTTC. The encoded protein is CASSPGGVGNEQFF. This chain uses TRBV28 with TRBJ2-1; 8 nucleotides match TRBD2. The V and J ends lost 5 bases and 7 bases, in that order; junction bases with no gene match: 7. Germline loops: CDR1 MDHEN, CDR2 SYDVKM. CDR3 length: 14 residues. Together with reference TRBV28 and TRBJ2-1, the CDR3 gives the full variable domain: DVKVTQSSRYLVKRTGEKVFLECVQDMDHENMFWYRQDPGLGLRLIYFSYDVKMKEKGDIPEGYSVSREKKERFSLILESASTNQTSMYLCASSPGGVGNEQFFGPGTRLTVL.

The V call is TRBV5-1, the J call TRBJ1-2, with 11 bases lining up with TRBD1. V gave up 4 bases and J gave up 3 bases; unmatched junction bases: 2. Germline assignment: CDR1 SGHRS and CDR2 YFSETQ. The CDR3 spans 14 residues. The DNA of the CDR3 is TGCGCCAGCAGCAAGGGACAGGGGGACTATGGCTACACCTTC. Protein sequence: CASSKGQGDYGYTF.

The chain joins TRBV19 to TRBJ2-5; weak D call: TRBD1 (5 bases). The CDR3 is 13 amino acids. V dropped 3 bases and J dropped 5 bases, with 10 bases sitting between them. The V gene's germline CDR1 is LNHDA and CDR2 SQIVND (reference sequence). CDR3 sequence (DNA): TGTGCCAGTAGTATGGGGCTACGGGAGACCCAGTACTTC. This translates into CASSMGLRETQYF.

This clone was seen more than once but under ten times. The chain uses TRBV7-9 and TRBJ2-1, with 11 bases that match TRBD2. Germline trimming cut 5 bases from V and 6 bases from J; bases unmatched to any gene: 12. CDR1 and CDR2 from the germline V gene are SEHNR and FQNEAQ (reference sequence). The CDR3 loop spans 17 amino acids. CDR3 loop: CASSQTFGTSGLNEQFF. Written as DNA, the CDR3 is TGTGCCAGCAGCCAAACGTTCGGGACTAGCGGACTCAATGAGCAGTTCTTC.

The chain has TRBV28 and TRBJ1-2; 9 bases fit TRBD1. This CDR3 is built from 12 residues. Germline lookup yields CDR1 MDHEN and CDR2 SYDVKM. V was pared by 8 bases and J by 7 bases, with 5 bases of the junction left unmatched. The CDR3 spells CASYTGGFGYTF. The CDR3, as DNA: TGTGCCAGCTATACAGGGGGCTTTGGCTACACCTTC.

The genes are TRBV11-2 and TRBJ2-1; 12 bases line up with TRBD2. V dropped 2 bases and J dropped 9; count of bases not matched to a gene: 5. The CDR3 is 15 amino acids. Per germline, CDR1 SGHAT and CDR2 FQNNGV. CDR3 in amino acids: CASSLRLAGVSEQFF. The CDR3 DNA follows: TGTGCCAGCAGCTTAAGACTAGCGGGAGTAAGTGAGCAGTTCTTC.

A single count supports this clone. The rearrangement joins TRBV4-1 to TRBJ1-1; possible D gene TRBD1, 6 bases. Looked up from germline, CDR1 is MGHRA and CDR2 is YSYEKL. Deletions cut 1 base from V and 5 bases from J, with 14 bases between. The CDR3 length is 15 residues. Here the CDR3 reads CASSQAFNDRTEAFF. CDR3 DNA: TGCGCCAGCAGCCAAGCCTTTAATGACAGGACTGAAGCTTTCTTT.

V is TRBV7-8 and J is TRBJ2-7; a weak D match, TRBD2 (6 bases). Germline V gene sequence: CDR1 SGHVS, CDR2 FQNEAQ. The CDR3 runs 16 residues. The V and J ends lost 0 bases and 5 bases respectively, with 17 bases between them. The CDR3: CASSLARLGRRNEQYV. DNA for the CDR3: TGTGCCAGCAGCTTAGCCAGACTAGGGAGAAGGAACGAGCAGTACGTC.

The rearrangement links TRBV12-3 or TRBV12-4 to TRBJ2-5; tentatively, D is TRBD1 (6 bases). The CDR3 totals 13 residues. Between the trimmed V and J ends, which lost 7 bases and 9 bases, there was a span of 18 bases. CDR3 loop: CASTIDRAGAQYF. CDR3 DNA sequence: TGTGCCAGCACCATAGACAGAGCAGGGGCCCAGTACTTC.

The V call is TRBV9, the J call TRBJ2-4; a weak D match, TRBD1 (5 bases). CDR3 length: 15 amino acids. Germline values: CDR1 SGDLS, CDR2 YYNGEE. The V end lost 4 bases, the J end lost 7 bases, and 18 bases lay between the germline ends. The CDR3 protein is CASSPGPTSINIQYF. As DNA, the CDR3 is TGTGCCAGCAGCCCAGGGCCCACCTCTATCAACATTCAGTACTTC.

The gene calls are TRBV5-6 and TRBJ1-2, with 7 bases fitting TRBD1. This CDR3 region has 14 residues. Unmatched junction bases numbered 5, after V lost 4 bases and J lost 2 bases. CDR1 SGHDT and CDR2 YYEEEE come from the germline V gene. This CDR3 reads CASSPTGANYGYTF. The CDR3 nucleotides are TGTGCCAGCAGCCCTACAGGGGCCAACTATGGCTACACCTTC.

The J gene is TRBJ2-5, the V gene TRBV15, with a weak D call TRBD1 (6 bases). Trimming shortened V by 0 bases and J by 1 base, and 9 bases separated the two germline ends. This CDR3 contains 15 residues. The V gene's germline CDR1 is LNHNV and CDR2 YYDKDF (reference sequence). The CDR3 DNA sequence: TGTGCCACCAGCAGAGATCCGGACAGCCAAGAGACCCAGTACTTC. Translating gives CATSRDPDSQETQYF. Filled out from reference TRBV15 and TRBJ2-5, the complete variable domain reads DAMVIQNPRYQVTQFGKPVTLSCSQTLNHNVMYWYQQKSSQAPKLLFHYYDKDFNNEADTPDNFQSRRPNTSFCFLDIRSPGLGDTAMYLCATSRDPDSQETQYFGPGTRLLVL.